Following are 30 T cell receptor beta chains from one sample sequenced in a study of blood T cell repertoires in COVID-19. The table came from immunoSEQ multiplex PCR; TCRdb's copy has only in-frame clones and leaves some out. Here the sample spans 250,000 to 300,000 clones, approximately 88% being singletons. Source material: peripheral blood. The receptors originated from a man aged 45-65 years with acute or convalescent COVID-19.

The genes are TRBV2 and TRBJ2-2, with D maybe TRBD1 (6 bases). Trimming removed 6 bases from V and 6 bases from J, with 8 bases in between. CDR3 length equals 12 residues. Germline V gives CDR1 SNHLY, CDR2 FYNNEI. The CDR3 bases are TGTGCCAGCAGCACAGGGCCCGGGGAGCTGTTTTTT. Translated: CASSTGPGELFF.

CDR3 protein: CASSPPSHRQETQYF. CDR3 nucleotides: TGTGCCAGCTCACCACCGTCTCACAGACAAGAGACCCAGTACTTC. J is TRBJ2-5 and V is TRBV18; D is unclear. The CDR3 has 15 residues. CDR1 is KGHSH and CDR2 is LQKENI in the germline V gene. V was clipped by 0 bases and J by 2 bases, with 10 bases between them.

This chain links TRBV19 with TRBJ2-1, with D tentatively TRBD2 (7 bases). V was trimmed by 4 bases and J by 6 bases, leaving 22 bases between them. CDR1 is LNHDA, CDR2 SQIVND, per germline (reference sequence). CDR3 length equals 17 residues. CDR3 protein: CASSTLGGGGTLNEQFF. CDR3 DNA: TGTGCCAGTAGTACGTTGGGGGGCGGGGGAACCCTCAATGAGCAGTTCTTC.

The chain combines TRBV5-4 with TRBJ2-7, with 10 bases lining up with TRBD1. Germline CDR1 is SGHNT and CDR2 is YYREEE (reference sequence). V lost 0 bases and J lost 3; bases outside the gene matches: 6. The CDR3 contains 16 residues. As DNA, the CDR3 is TGTGCCAGCAGCTTGGACGGGACAGGGGAAATCTACGAGCAGTACTTC. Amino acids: CASSLDGTGEIYEQYF.

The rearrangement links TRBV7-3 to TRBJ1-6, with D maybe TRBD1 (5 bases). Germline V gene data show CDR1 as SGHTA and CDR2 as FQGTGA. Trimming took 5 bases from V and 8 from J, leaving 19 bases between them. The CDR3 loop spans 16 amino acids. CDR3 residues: CASSLEGPGVHSPLHF. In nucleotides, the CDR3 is TGTGCCAGCAGCCTCGAGGGCCCGGGGGTACATTCACCCCTCCACTTT. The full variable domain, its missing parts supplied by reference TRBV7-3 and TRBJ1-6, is GAGVSQTPSNKVTEKGKYVELRCDPISGHTALYWYRQSLGQGPEFLIYFQGTGAADDSGLPNDRFFAVRPEGSVSTLKIQRTERGDSAVYLCASSLEGPGVHSPLHFGNGTRLTVT.

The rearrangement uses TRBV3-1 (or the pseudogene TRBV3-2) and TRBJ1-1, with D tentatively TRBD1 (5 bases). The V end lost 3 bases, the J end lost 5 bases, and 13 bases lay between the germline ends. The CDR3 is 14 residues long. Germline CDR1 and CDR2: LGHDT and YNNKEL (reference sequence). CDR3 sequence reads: CASSQATGHTEAFF. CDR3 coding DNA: TGTGCCAGCAGCCAGGCAACAGGACATACTGAAGCTTTCTTT.

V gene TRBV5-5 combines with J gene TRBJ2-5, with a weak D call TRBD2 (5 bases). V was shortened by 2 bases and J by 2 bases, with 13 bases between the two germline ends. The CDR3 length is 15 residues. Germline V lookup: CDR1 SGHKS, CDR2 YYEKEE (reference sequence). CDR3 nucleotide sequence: TGTGCCAGCAGCTTTCGCCGAGGGTCACAAGAGACCCAGTACTTC. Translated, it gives CASSFRRGSQETQYF. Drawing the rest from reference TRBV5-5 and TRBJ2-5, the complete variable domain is DAGVTQSPTHLIKTRGQQVTLRCSPISGHKSVSWYQQVLGQGPQFIFQYYEKEERGRGNFPDRFSARQFPNYSSELNVNALLLGDSALYLCASSFRRGSQETQYFGPGTRLLVL.

The CDR3 loop is CASSLARGPDYNEQFF. In DNA, the CDR3 is TGTGCCAGCAGCTTGGCAAGGGGGCCGGACTACAATGAGCAGTTCTTC. This chain joins TRBV5-4 and TRBJ2-1, with TRBD1 matching over 7 bases. V trimming: 0 bases; J trimming: 3 bases; junction bases outside the gene matches: 6. The CDR3 runs to 16 residues. Germline CDR1 SGHNT, CDR2 YYREEE (reference sequence).

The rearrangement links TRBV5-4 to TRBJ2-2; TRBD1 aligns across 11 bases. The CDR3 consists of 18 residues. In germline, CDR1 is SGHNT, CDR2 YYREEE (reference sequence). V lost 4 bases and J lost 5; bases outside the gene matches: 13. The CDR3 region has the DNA TGTGCCAGCAGCCCGGGACAGGGGGGACGGATGGGGACCGGGGAGCTGTTTTTT. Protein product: CASSPGQGGRMGTGELFF.

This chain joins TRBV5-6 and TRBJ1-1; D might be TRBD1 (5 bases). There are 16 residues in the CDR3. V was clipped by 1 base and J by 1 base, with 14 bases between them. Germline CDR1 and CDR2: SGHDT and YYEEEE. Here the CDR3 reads CASSLYSGWGNTEAFF. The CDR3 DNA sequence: TGTGCCAGCAGCTTGTACTCAGGGTGGGGGAACACTGAAGCTTTCTTT.

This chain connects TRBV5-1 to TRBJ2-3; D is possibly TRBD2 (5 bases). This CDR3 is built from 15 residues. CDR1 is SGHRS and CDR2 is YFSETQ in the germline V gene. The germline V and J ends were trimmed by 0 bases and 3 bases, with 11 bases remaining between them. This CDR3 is CASSLDLAETDTQYF. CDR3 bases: TGCGCCAGCAGCTTGGACCTAGCAGAGACAGATACGCAGTATTTT.

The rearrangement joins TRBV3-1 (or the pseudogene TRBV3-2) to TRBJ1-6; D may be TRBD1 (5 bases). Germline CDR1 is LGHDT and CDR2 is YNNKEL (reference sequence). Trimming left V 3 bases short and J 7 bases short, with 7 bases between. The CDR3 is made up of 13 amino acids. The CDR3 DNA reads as TGTGCCAGCAGCCAGGGGGGGAATTCACCCCTCCACTTT. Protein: CASSQGGNSPLHF.

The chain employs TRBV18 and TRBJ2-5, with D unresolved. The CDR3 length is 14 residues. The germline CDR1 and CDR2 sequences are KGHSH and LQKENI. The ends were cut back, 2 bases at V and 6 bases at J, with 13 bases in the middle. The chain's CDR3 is CASSPEISWQTQYF. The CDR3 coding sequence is TGTGCCAGCTCACCAGAGATTAGCTGGCAGACCCAGTACTTC.

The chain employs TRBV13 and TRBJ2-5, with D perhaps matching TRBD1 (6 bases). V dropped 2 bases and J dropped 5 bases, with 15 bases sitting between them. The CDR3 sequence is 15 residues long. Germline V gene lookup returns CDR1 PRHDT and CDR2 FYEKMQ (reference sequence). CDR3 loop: CASSLPGTYGETQYF. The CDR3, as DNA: TGTGCCAGCAGCTTACCCGGGACATACGGGGAGACCCAGTACTTC.

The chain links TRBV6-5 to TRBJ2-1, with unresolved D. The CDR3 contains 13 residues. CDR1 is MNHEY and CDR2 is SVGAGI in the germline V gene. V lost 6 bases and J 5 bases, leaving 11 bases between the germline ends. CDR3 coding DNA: TGTGCCAGCAGCACACCCCCCCACAATGAGCAGTTCTTC. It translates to CASSTPPHNEQFF.

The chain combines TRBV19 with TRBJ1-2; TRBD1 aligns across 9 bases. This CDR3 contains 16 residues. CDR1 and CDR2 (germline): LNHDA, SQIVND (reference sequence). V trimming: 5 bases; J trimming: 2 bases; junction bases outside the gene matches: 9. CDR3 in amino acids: CASSPTTGGLNYGYTF. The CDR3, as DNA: TGTGCCAGTAGTCCCACAACAGGGGGCCTAAACTATGGCTACACCTTC.

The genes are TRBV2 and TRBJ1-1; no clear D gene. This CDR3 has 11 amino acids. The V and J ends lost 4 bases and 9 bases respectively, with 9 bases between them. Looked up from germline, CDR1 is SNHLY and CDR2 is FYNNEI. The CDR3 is CASSGSSQAFF. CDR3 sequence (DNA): TGTGCCAGCAGTGGTAGCAGCCAAGCTTTCTTT.

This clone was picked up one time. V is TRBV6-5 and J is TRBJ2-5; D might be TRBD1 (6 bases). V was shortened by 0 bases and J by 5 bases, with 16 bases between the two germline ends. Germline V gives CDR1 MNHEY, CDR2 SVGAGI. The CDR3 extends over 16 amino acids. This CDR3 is CASSYSTGTGRETQYF. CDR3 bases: TGTGCCAGCAGTTACTCGACGGGAACAGGGCGGGAGACCCAGTACTTC.

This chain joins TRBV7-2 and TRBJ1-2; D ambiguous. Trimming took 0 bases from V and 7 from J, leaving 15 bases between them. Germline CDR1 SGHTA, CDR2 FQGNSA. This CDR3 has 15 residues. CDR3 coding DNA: TGTGCCAGCAGCTTAGCGGAGCCCATTTTGAGTGGCTACACCTTC. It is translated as CASSLAEPILSGYTF.

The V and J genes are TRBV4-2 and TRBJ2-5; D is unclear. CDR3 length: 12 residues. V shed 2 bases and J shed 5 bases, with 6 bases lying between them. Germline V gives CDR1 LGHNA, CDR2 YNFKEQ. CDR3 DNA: TGTGCCAGCAGCCAACACCGGGAGACCCAGTACTTC. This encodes CASSQHRETQYF.

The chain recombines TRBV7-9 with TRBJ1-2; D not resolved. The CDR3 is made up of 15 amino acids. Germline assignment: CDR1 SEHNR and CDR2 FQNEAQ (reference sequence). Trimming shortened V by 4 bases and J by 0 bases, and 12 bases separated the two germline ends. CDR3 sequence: CASSSWPEANYGYTF. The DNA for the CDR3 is TGTGCCAGCAGCTCCTGGCCAGAGGCTAACTATGGCTACACCTTC.

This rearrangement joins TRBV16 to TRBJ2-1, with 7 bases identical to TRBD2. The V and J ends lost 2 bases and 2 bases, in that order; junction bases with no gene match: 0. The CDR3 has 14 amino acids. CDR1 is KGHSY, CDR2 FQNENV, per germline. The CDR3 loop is CASSQAGAYNEQFF. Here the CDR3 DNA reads TGTGCCAGCAGCCAAGCGGGAGCCTACAATGAGCAGTTCTTC.

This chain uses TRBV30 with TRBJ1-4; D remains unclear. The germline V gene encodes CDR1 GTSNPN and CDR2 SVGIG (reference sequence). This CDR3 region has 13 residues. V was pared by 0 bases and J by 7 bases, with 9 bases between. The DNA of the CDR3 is TGTGCCTGGAGTGTACGCAACAGTGAAAAACTGTTTTTT. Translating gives CAWSVRNSEKLFF.

The CDR3 sequence: CASTPQVSTDTQYF. CDR3 DNA sequence: TGTGCCAGCACCCCTCAGGTCAGCACAGATACGCAGTATTTT. The rearrangement joins TRBV6-6 to TRBJ2-3, with D unclear. The CDR3 extends over 14 amino acids. Germline lookup yields CDR1 MNHNY and CDR2 SVGAGI (reference sequence). With 7 bases removed from V and 0 bases from J, the gap between germline ends came to 11 bases.

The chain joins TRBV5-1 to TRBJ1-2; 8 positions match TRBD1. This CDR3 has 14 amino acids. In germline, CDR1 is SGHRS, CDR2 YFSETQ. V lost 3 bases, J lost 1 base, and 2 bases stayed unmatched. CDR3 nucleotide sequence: TGCGCCAGCAGCTCCGACAGGGGTAACTATGGCTACACCTTC. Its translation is CASSSDRGNYGYTF. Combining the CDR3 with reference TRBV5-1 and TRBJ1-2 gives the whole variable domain KAGVTQTPRYLIKTRGQQVTLSCSPISGHRSVSWYQQTPGQGLQFLFEYFSETQRNKGNFPGRFSGRQFSNSRSEMNVSTLELGDSALYLCASSSDRGNYGYTFGSGTRLTVV.

CDR3 nucleotides: TGTGCCAGCAGCCACTCCTCGGGGGGGCCCGCCCCCTTTTTT. This sequence encodes CASSHSSGGPAPFF. The chain carries TRBV3-1 (or the pseudogene TRBV3-2) and TRBJ2-2, with 8 nucleotides matching TRBD2. CDR3 length: 14 amino acids. CDR1 LGHDT and CDR2 YNNKEL come from the germline V gene (reference sequence). Germline trimming cut 3 bases from V and 17 bases from J; bases unmatched to any gene: 14.

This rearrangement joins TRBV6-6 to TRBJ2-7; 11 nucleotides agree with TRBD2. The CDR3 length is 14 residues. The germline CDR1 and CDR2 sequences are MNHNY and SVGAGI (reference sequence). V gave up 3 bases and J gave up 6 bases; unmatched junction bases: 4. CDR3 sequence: CASSYPSGGFEQYF. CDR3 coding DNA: TGTGCCAGCAGTTATCCTAGCGGGGGGTTCGAGCAGTACTTC.

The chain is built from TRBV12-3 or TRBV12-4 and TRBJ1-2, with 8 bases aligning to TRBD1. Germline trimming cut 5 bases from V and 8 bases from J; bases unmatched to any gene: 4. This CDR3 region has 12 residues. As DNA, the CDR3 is TGTGCCAGCAGTGGACAGGGTCGGGGCTACACCTTC. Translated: CASSGQGRGYTF.

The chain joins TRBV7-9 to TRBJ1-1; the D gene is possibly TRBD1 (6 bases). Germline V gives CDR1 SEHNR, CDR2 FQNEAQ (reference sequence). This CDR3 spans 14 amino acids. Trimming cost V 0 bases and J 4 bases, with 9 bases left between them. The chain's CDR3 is CASSLAGAVTEAFF. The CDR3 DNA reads TGTGCCAGCAGCTTAGCGGGGGCCGTCACTGAAGCTTTCTTT.

Here the CDR3 DNA reads TGTGCCAGCAGCCCTACCACAGGGGCCTCCTGGAGAACTGAAGCTTTCTTT. It specifies CASSPTTGASWRTEAFF. The chain couples TRBV7-8 to TRBJ1-1; 7 nucleotides match TRBD1. V lost 5 bases, J lost 5 bases, and 17 bases stayed unmatched. The CDR3 covers 17 residues. In germline, CDR1 is SGHVS, CDR2 FQNEAQ.